This entry describes one TCR beta chain. Its antigen is not known. The definition of stable Graves' hyperthyroidism was no ophthalmopathy progression within 18 months. Uncontrolled infections, other autoimmune diseases, pregnancy or lactation led to exclusion of patients. This CDR3 has 14 amino acids. J gave up 5 bases and V 6 bases, and 8 bases lay outside the gene matches. Germline V lookup: CDR1 SGHTA, CDR2 FQGTGA. The entry originates in a study of T cells in Graves' hyperthyroidism and ophthalmopathy. Study outcomes and limitations: Ophthalmopathy got predicted by the model a median approximately 6 months before its onset. Among clonotypes expanded in thyroid above 0.001, most were also found in blood.

It was RNA transcripts that yielded the amplified TCR beta CDR3 regions. The HTBI primer set served for first-round RT-PCR of the TCR CDR3. TCRdb used MiXCR to reprocess the multiplex PCR reads, holding one entry per CDR3 protein. The table shows 750,000 to 900,000 distinct CDR3 sequences, with around 38% occurring only once. Material: blood. The TCR was taken from a man aged 18 to 29 with Graves' hyperthyroidism. The chain is built from TRBV7-3 and TRBJ1-1; 8 nucleotides agree with TRBD1. CDR3 sequence: CASSQRTGKTEAFF. CDR3 nucleotide sequence: TGTGCCAGCAGTCAAAGGACAGGGAAGACTGAAGCTTTCTTT.